Below are 20 T cell receptor beta chains sequenced from a single sample in a study of T cells expressing NK-cell markers. TCRdb reprocessed the 5' RACE reads and keeps a single row for each CDR3 protein, giving no DNA. The sample holds about 300,000 distinct CDR3 sequences. The sequenced sample was blood T cells: a sorted CD56 or NKG2C T cell subset, CD4+ or CD8+ T cells, or bulk PBMC T cells (not recorded which). These receptors came from a woman aged 18-70 years in good health.

The CDR3 loop is CASSRGQAETQYF. This rearrangement joins TRBV7-9 to TRBJ2-5; TCRdb proposes TRBD1, but this gene call is untestable without DNA. This CDR3 contains 13 residues. CDR1 is SEHNR and CDR2 is FQNEAQ in the germline V gene (reference sequence).

The J gene is TRBJ2-7, the V gene TRBV18; the D call of TRBD1 rests on TCRdb alone, since no DNA is present to check it. The CDR3 length is 14 residues. Germline V gives CDR1 KGHSH, CDR2 LQKENI. CDR3: CASSPPRQSYEQYF.

The gene calls are TRBV19 and TRBJ1-1; with no DNA, the TCRdb D assignment of TRBD1 cannot be verified. From germline, CDR1 is LNHDA and CDR2 SQIVND (reference sequence). CDR3 size: 16 residues. The CDR3 sequence is CASSIPPDNLNTEAFF.

The chain couples TRBV5-1 to TRBJ2-1; the TCRdb D gene call, TRBD2, has no DNA to confirm it. From germline, CDR1 is SGHRS and CDR2 YFSETQ. This CDR3 is built from 18 residues. CDR3 residues: CAGSRGSLAGGRNNEQFF.

The chain joins TRBV9 to TRBJ1-5; TCRdb's D gene call, TRBD1, goes unchecked for lack of DNA. Germline CDR1 is SGDLS and CDR2 is YYNGEE. The CDR3 runs 15 residues. CDR3 in amino acids: CASSAAGTENQPQHF. Full variable domain (missing parts from reference TRBV9 and TRBJ1-5): DSGVTQTPKHLITATGQRVTLRCSPRSGDLSVYWYQQSLDQGLQFLIQYYNGEERAKGNILERFSAQQFPDLHSELNLSSLELGDSALYFCASSAAGTENQPQHFGDGTRLSIL.

This sequence joins TRBV4-2 and TRBJ2-5. The length of the CDR3 is 14 residues. Germline V gene sequence: CDR1 LGHNA, CDR2 YNFKEQ. The chain's CDR3 is CASSQELVQETQYF.

CDR3 protein: CASNQAQVYGYTF. The rearrangement joins TRBV6-1 to TRBJ1-2; TCRdb gives TRBD1 as the D gene, but with no DNA this cannot be confirmed. Germline lookup yields CDR1 MNHNS and CDR2 SASEGT. This CDR3 contains 13 residues.

The gene calls are TRBV28 and TRBJ2-3; TCRdb gives TRBD2 as the D gene, but with no DNA this cannot be confirmed. The CDR3 length is 15 residues. Germline lookup yields CDR1 MDHEN and CDR2 SYDVKM. CDR3 loop: CASSKTRTSGNTQYF.

The chain recombines TRBV7-2 with TRBJ1-1; without DNA, the TCRdb call of TRBD1 cannot be checked. Germline assignment: CDR1 SGHTA and CDR2 FQGNSA. This CDR3 region has 16 residues. CDR3 amino acids: CASSLSAGGVNTEAFF.

V usage is TRBV18 and J usage is TRBJ2-5. Germline assignment: CDR1 KGHSH and CDR2 LQKENI. The CDR3 runs 14 residues. The CDR3 sequence is CASSPPEWRETQYF.

The rearrangement joins TRBV4-3 to TRBJ2-5; lacking DNA, the TRBD1 call made by TCRdb goes unchecked. Germline loops: CDR1 LGHNA, CDR2 YSLEER. The CDR3 runs 16 residues. CDR3 residues: CASSPHHGTTQETQYF.

The V gene is TRBV4-2, the J gene TRBJ2-3; the TCRdb D gene call, TRBD1, has no DNA to confirm it. The CDR3 has 15 residues. CDR1 is LGHNA, CDR2 YNFKEQ, per germline. CDR3 sequence reads: CASSPDRGRTDTQYF.

The chain's CDR3 is CASSLVGQGNNEQFF. This chain joins TRBV7-9 and TRBJ2-1; TCRdb selects TRBD1, and the lack of DNA leaves this call unchecked. This CDR3 spans 15 amino acids. Germline CDR1 SEHNR, CDR2 FQNEAQ (reference sequence).

The gene calls are TRBV6-5 and TRBJ2-1; TCRdb's D call of TRBD1 is untestable without DNA. This CDR3 region has 15 residues. Germline V gives CDR1 MNHEY, CDR2 SVGAGI. CDR3 loop: CASSSGGPTYNEQFF.

V gene TRBV27 combines with J gene TRBJ2-3; the D gene TCRdb calls, TRBD2, cannot be checked with no DNA. The CDR3 spans 16 residues. Germline values: CDR1 MNHEY, CDR2 SMNVEV (reference sequence). CDR3 sequence: CASSSERGVPGDTQYF.

The chain links TRBV7-3 to TRBJ1-1; TCRdb's D gene call, TRBD1, goes unchecked for lack of DNA. Per germline, CDR1 SGHTA and CDR2 FQGTGA. This CDR3 has 16 amino acids. The chain's CDR3 is CASSLIGGQGGTEAFF.

CDR3 sequence reads: CASPRTSSGANVLTF. V gene TRBV18 combines with J gene TRBJ2-6; with no DNA, the TCRdb D assignment of TRBD1 cannot be verified. This CDR3 has 15 amino acids. Germline V gene sequence: CDR1 KGHSH, CDR2 LQKENI. Together with reference TRBV18 and TRBJ2-6, the CDR3 gives the full variable domain: NAGVMQNPRHLVRRRGQEARLRCSPMKGHSHVYWYRQLPEEGLKFMVYLQKENIIDESGMPKERFSAEFPKEGPSILRIQQVVRGDSAAYFCASPRTSSGANVLTFGAGSRLTVL.

V usage is TRBV5-1 and J usage is TRBJ1-1; the TRBD1 assignment by TCRdb is unverifiable without DNA. The CDR3 consists of 15 residues. The germline V gene encodes CDR1 SGHRS and CDR2 YFSETQ. The CDR3: CASSDSGQRGTEAFF.

V usage is TRBV3-1 and J usage is TRBJ2-1. The V gene's germline CDR1 is LGHDT and CDR2 YNNKEL (reference sequence). There are 14 residues in the CDR3. The CDR3 region is CASSQGDSRDEQFF.

This chain uses TRBV12-5 with TRBJ1-3; TCRdb reports TRBD1, a call that lacks DNA to check it against. This CDR3 is built from 15 residues. Per germline, CDR1 LGHNT and CDR2 FRNRAP. CDR3 in amino acids: CASGRGEGAGNTIYF.